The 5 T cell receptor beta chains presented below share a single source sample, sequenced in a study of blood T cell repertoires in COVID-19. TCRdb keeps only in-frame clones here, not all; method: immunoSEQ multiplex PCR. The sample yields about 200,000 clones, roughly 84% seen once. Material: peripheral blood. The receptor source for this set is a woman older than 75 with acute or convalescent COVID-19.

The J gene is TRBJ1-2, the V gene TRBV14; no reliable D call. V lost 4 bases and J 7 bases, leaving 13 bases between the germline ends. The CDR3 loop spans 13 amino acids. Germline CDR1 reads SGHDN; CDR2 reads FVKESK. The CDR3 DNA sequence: TGTGCCAGCAGCCTAACTTGGTCGGGTGGCTACACCTTC. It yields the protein CASSLTWSGGYTF.

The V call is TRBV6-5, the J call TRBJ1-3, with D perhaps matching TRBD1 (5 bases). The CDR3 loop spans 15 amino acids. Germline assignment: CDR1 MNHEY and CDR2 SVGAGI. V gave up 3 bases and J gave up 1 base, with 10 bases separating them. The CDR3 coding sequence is TGTGCCAGCAGTTATTGGGGGGAATCTGGAAACACCATATATTTT. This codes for CASSYWGESGNTIYF.

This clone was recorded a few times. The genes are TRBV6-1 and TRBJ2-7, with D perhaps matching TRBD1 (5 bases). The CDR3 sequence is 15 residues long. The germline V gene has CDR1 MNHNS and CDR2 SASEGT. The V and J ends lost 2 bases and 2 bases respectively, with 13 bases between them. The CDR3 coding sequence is TGTGCCAGCAGTGAACAGGGCAGGGTACCCTACGAGCAGTACTTC. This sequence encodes CASSEQGRVPYEQYF.

The CDR3 coding sequence is TGTGCCAGCAGTTACCAGACAGGGACGAACACCGGGGAGCTGTTTTTT. Translation gives CASSYQTGTNTGELFF. J is TRBJ2-2 and V is TRBV6-5; TRBD1 aligns across 7 bases. The junction had 3 bases not matched to a gene; V was cut back by 2 bases and J by 0 bases. CDR1 is MNHEY, CDR2 SVGAGI, per germline. The CDR3 extends over 16 amino acids.

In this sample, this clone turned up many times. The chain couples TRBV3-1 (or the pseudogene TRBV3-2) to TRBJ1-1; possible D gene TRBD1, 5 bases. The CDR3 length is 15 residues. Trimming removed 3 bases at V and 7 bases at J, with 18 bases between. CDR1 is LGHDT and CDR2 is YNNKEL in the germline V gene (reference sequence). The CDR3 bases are TGTGCCAGCAGCCAGGCACTCAGGAAAAGGGGTGAAGCTTTCTTT. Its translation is CASSQALRKRGEAFF.